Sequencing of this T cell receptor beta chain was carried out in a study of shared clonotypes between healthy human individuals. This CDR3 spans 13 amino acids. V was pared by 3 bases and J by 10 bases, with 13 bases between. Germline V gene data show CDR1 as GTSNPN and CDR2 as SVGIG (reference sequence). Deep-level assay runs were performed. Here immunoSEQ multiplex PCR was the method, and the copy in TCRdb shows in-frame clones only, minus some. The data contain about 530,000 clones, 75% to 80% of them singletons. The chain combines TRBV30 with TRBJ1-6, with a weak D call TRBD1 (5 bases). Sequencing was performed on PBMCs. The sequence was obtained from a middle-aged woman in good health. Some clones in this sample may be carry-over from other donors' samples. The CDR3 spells CAWRRQGGSPLHF. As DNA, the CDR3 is TGTGCCTGGAGAAGGCAGGGTGGCTCACCCCTCCACTTT.